One sample yielded the 15 T cell receptor beta chains listed below, sequenced in a study of CD8 T cells in ankylosing spondylitis (dated by TCRdb to the late 2010s). No cognate antigen is known for these TCRs. The paper as a whole reports these results and caveats: A TCR beta motif made up of eight highly homologous amino acid variants appeared to be characteristic of blood from ankylosing spondylitis patients.

The receptor library was made with 5' RACE. The reads were generated on an Illumina HiSeq 2500. TCRdb reanalyzed the raw reads on its own, using fastp at Q25 for trimming and MiXCR for clone calling, and kept in-frame beta chains. Rows with one shared CDR3 protein collapse into an entry with the most common genes and DNA. In this sample the table shows roughly 700,000 distinct CDR3 sequences, 15% to 20% of which occur a single time. The top ten clones comprise 15% to 20% of the sample. What was sequenced was blood, either unsorted or a sorted T cell fraction (not recorded which). The receptors stem from a male donor with ankylosing spondylitis.

The chain uses TRBV12-3 or TRBV12-4 and TRBJ1-4; 7 positions agree with TRBD1. The CDR3 covers 14 residues. V dropped 6 bases and J dropped 7; count of bases not matched to a gene: 8. This chain's CDR3 is CASSSTGEGEKLFF. CDR3 nucleotide sequence: TGTGCCAGCAGCTCCACAGGGGAGGGTGAAAAACTGTTTTTT.

Many counts were recorded for this clonotype. This chain connects TRBV25-1 to TRBJ2-7; 7 positions match TRBD2. Germline assignment: CDR1 MGHDK and CDR2 SYGVNS. CDR3 length: 16 residues. Trimming at V came to 3 bases and at J to 2 bases, leaving 10 bases not matched to a gene. CDR3 DNA sequence: TGTGCCAGCAGTGATTCCGGGGAGGGCGCTCCCTACGAGCAGTACTTC. Its protein is CASSDSGEGAPYEQYF.

This clonotype was seen repeatedly, ten times or more. The J gene is TRBJ2-3, the V gene TRBV24-1; 14 nucleotides line up with TRBD2. Germline CDR1 KGHDR, CDR2 SFDVKD. The CDR3 is made up of 17 amino acids. V trimming: 3 bases; J trimming: 9 bases; junction bases outside the gene matches: 10. The CDR3 DNA reads as TGTGCCACCAGTGATCAACCGGGACTAGCGGGAGCGACGACGCAGTATTTT. Translating gives CATSDQPGLAGATTQYF.

This clonotype was found a few times. The genes are TRBV20-1 and TRBJ2-4, with TRBD2 identical over 9 bases. Germline loops: CDR1 DFQATT, CDR2 SNEGSKA (reference sequence). The CDR3 runs to 16 residues. Losses at the gene ends were 3 bases for V and 1 base for J; bases not matched to a gene: 7. The CDR3 coding sequence is TGCAGTGCTAGTATGTTGGCGGGAGGGGCCAAAAACATTCAGTACTTC. Encoded protein: CSASMLAGGAKNIQYF.

The chain is built from TRBV2 and TRBJ2-7; the match to TRBD2 covers 9 bases. J was trimmed by 3 bases and V by 4 bases; bases with no gene match: 4. The germline gives CDR1 SNHLY, CDR2 FYNNEI. This CDR3 is 14 amino acids long. CDR3 region: CASSASGGNYEQYF. The CDR3 DNA sequence: TGTGCCAGCAGTGCAAGCGGGGGGAACTACGAGCAGTACTTC.

This clonotype was counted at least ten times. The CDR3 loop is CASRVGTGSHRPQHF. DNA of the CDR3: TGTGCCAGCAGGGTAGGGACAGGGAGCCATCGGCCCCAGCATTTT. The V gene is TRBV6-1, the J gene TRBJ1-5, with 9 bases that match TRBD1. The J segment lost 9 bases and the V segment lost 6 bases, leaving 12 bases of the junction unmatched. There are 15 residues in the CDR3. Germline V gene sequence: CDR1 MNHNS, CDR2 SASEGT.

This chain connects TRBV4-1 to TRBJ1-5; 7 positions agree with TRBD1. Germline V gene sequence: CDR1 MGHRA, CDR2 YSYEKL. The CDR3 runs to 14 residues. Trimming removed 4 bases from V and 7 bases from J; junction bases left unmatched: 7. CDR3 coding DNA: TGCGCCAGCAGCCCTGGGACAGTCCTACAGCCCCAGCATTTT. As protein: CASSPGTVLQPQHF.

The chain uses TRBV30 and TRBJ1-1; no firm D call. The V end was cut by 0 bases, the J end by 1 base, with 12 bases between. This CDR3 is built from 15 residues. CDR1 is GTSNPN and CDR2 is SVGIG in the germline V gene (reference sequence). The CDR3 DNA follows: TGTGCCTGGAGTGTACTTCACGGGCGGAACACTGAAGCTTTCTTT. Translating it yields CAWSVLHGRNTEAFF.

This clonotype was picked up many times. This rearrangement joins TRBV18 to TRBJ1-1, with TRBD1 as a possible D gene (5 bases). The CDR3 is 13 amino acids. Per the germline V gene, CDR1 is KGHSH and CDR2 is LQKENI. The V end lost 6 bases, the J end lost 11 bases, and 19 bases lay between the germline ends. The CDR3 sequence: CASSLDSAIWAFF. The CDR3 DNA sequence: TGTGCCAGCTCCCTCGACAGTGCGATTTGGGCTTTCTTT.

This clonotype was counted between two and nine times. The V and J genes are TRBV12-3 or TRBV12-4 and TRBJ2-5, with 11 bases fitting TRBD2. The CDR3 runs to 16 residues. The J segment lost 0 bases and the V segment lost 6 bases, leaving 6 bases of the junction unmatched. The DNA of the CDR3 is TGTGCCAGCAGCCCATCTAGCGGGAGGTACCAAGAGACCCAGTACTTC. This encodes CASSPSSGRYQETQYF.

This clonotype has a handful of counts. V usage is TRBV12-3 or TRBV12-4 and J usage is TRBJ1-2; 8 bases fit TRBD1. J was trimmed by 4 bases and V by 5 bases; bases with no gene match: 6. The CDR3 runs 14 residues. The CDR3 protein is CASSLMGQVYGYTF. The CDR3 DNA is TGTGCCAGCAGTCTGATGGGACAGGTCTATGGCTACACCTTC.

This clonotype was counted between two and nine times. The chain carries TRBV6-1 and TRBJ1-1; the match to TRBD1 covers 11 bases. Germline loops: CDR1 MNHNS, CDR2 SASEGT. The CDR3 loop spans 14 amino acids. Trimming removed 6 bases from V and 3 bases from J; junction bases left unmatched: 3. CDR3 coding DNA: TGTGCCAGCAGCCGGGACAGGGGGTACACTGAAGCTTTCTTT. Translating gives CASSRDRGYTEAFF.

The chain has TRBV18 and TRBJ2-1, with 8 bases matching TRBD2. After removal of 7 bases from V and 5 bases from J, the junction contained 10 bases not matched to a gene. The CDR3 has 15 amino acids. The germline CDR1 and CDR2 sequences are KGHSH and LQKENI. The CDR3 loop is CASFTPSGWNNEQFF. CDR3 DNA: TGTGCCAGCTTCACCCCTAGCGGGTGGAACAATGAGCAGTTCTTC.

As to this clonotype: One junction end does not reproduce the germline sequence, and a read error may be involved. The V gene is TRBV4-2, the J gene TRBJ1-2; D gene uncertain. Germline V gives CDR1 LGHNA, CDR2 YNFKEQ. The CDR3 is made up of 14 amino acids. DNA for the CDR3: TGTGCCAGCAGCCGAGCCCGCTCGAGAGATGGCTGCACCTTC. It translates to CASSRARSRDGCTF.

The chain recombines TRBV12-3 or TRBV12-4 with TRBJ2-1, with D hard to call. The CDR3 runs 14 residues. V gave up 7 bases and J gave up 5 bases, with 15 bases separating them. The CDR3 nucleotides are TGTGCCAGCACCTATGGGGTAGGCAACAATGAGCAGTTCTTC. Protein: CASTYGVGNNEQFF.